Sequencing of this T cell receptor (beta chain) was carried out in a study of control samples from healthy donors and cancer patients. Per the germline V gene, CDR1 is SEHNR and CDR2 is FQNEAQ (reference sequence). V dropped 1 base and J dropped 6; count of bases not matched to a gene: 9. The CDR3 has 17 amino acids. Repertoires were generated with immunoSEQ multiplex PCR, while TCRdb's copy carries only in-frame clones and drops some. The sample data list fewer than 200,000 clones. Input material: blood. The chain is built from TRBV7-9 and TRBJ2-3, with TRBD2 matching 11 bases. The TCR comes from a woman aged 30 to 39 in good health. This CDR3 reads CASSLGGPSGGSDTQYF. Written as DNA, the CDR3 is TGTGCCAGCAGCTTAGGAGGTCCTAGCGGGGGGTCGGATACGCAGTATTTT.